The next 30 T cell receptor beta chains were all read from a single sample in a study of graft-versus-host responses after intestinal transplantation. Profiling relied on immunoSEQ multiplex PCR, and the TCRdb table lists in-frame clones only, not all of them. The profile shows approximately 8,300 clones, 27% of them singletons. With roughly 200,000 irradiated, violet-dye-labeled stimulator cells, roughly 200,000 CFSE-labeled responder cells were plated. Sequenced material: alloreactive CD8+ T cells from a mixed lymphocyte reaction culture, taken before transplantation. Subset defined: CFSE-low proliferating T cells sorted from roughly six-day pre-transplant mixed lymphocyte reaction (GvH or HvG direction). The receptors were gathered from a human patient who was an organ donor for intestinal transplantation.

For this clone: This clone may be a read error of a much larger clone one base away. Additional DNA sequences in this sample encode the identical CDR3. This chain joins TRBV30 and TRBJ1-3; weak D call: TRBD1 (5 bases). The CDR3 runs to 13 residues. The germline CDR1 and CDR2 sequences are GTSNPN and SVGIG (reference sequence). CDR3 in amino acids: CAWDPGSGNTIYF. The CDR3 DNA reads TGTGCTTGGGACCCAGGCTCTGGAAACACCATATATTTT.

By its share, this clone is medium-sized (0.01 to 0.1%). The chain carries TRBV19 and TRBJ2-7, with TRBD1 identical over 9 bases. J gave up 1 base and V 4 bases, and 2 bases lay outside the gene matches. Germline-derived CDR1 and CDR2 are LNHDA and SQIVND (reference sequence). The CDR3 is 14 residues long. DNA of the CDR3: TGTGCCAGTAGTAGCGGGACAGGGTCCTACGAGCAGTACTTC. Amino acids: CASSSGTGSYEQYF.

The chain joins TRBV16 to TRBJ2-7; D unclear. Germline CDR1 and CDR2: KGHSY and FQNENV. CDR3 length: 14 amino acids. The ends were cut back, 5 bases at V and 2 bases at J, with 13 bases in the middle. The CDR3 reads CASSAPADAYEQYF. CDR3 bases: TGTGCCAGCAGCGCTCCGGCGGATGCCTACGAGCAGTACTTC.

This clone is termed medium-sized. CDR3 sequence reads: CASTPSDRGYGYTF. In DNA, the CDR3 is TGTGCCAGTACCCCCAGTGATAGGGGGTATGGCTACACCTTC. The chain employs TRBV19 and TRBJ1-2; maybe TRBD1 (6 bases). In germline, CDR1 is LNHDA, CDR2 SQIVND (reference sequence). The ends were cut back, 7 bases at V and 5 bases at J, with 17 bases in the middle. The CDR3 is made up of 14 amino acids.

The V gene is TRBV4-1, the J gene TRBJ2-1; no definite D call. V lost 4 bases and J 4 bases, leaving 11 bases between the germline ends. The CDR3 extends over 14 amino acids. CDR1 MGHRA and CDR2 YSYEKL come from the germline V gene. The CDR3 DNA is TGCGCCAGCAGCCCCCGGGTGGATTACAATGAGCAGTTCTTC. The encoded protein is CASSPRVDYNEQFF.

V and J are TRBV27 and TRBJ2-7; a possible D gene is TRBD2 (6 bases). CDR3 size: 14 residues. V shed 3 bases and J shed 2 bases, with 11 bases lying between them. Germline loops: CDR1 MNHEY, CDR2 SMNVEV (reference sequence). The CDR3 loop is CASSFSGRTYEQYF. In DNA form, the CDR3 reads TGTGCCAGCAGTTTCTCAGGGAGGACCTACGAGCAGTACTTC.

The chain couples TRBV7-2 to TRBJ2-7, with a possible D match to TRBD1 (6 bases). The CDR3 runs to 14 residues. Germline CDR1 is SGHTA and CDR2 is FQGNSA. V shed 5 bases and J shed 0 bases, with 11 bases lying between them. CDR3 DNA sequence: TGTGCCAGCAGCCCTTGGACAGTCTCCTACGAGCAGTACTTC. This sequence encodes CASSPWTVSYEQYF.

The CDR3, as DNA: TGTGCCAGCAGCAAAAATGAACAAGAGACCCAGTACTTC. The encoded protein is CASSKNEQETQYF. The chain carries TRBV21-1 and TRBJ2-5. TRBV21-1 is given as a pseudogene. The CDR3 sequence is 13 residues long.

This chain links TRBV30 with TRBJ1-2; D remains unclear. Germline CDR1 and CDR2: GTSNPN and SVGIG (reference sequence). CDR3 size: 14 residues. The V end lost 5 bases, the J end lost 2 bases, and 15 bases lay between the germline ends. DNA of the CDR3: TGTGCCTGGCAGAGCCTGCTTGAGAACTATGGCTACACCTTC. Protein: CAWQSLLENYGYTF.

The CDR3, as DNA: TGTGCCAGCAGTTCGGCCGGGGAGCTGTTTTTT. Translating it yields CASSSAGELFF. The genes are TRBV6-8 and TRBJ2-2; D ambiguous. Trimming took off 4 bases at V and 6 bases at J, with 3 bases between the two ends. This CDR3 has 11 residues. CDR1 and CDR2 (germline): MNHGY, SAAAGT.

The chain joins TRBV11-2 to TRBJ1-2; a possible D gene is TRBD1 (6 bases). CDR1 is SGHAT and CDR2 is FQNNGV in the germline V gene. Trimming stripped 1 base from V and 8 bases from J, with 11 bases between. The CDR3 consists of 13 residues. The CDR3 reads CASSLGQVSGYTF. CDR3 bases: TGTGCCAGCAGCTTAGGACAGGTTTCCGGCTACACCTTC.

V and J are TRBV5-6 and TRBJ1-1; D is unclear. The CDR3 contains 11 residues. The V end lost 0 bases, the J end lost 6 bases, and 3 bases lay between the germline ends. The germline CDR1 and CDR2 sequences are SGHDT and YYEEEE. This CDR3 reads CASSLGPEAFF. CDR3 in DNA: TGTGCCAGCAGCTTGGGCCCTGAAGCTTTCTTT.

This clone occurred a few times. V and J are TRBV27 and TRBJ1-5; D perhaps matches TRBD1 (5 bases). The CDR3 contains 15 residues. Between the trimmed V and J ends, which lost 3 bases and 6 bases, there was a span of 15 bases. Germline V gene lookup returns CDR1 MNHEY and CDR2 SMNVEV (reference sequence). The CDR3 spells CASSLAGAGIQPQHF. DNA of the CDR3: TGTGCCAGCAGTTTGGCAGGCGCAGGGATTCAGCCCCAGCATTTT.

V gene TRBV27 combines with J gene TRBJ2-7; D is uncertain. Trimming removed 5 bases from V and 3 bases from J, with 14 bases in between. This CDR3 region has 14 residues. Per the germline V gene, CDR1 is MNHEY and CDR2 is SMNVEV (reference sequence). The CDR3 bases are TGTGCCAGCAGTCCCTCTGAGGACGGCTACGAGCAGTACTTC. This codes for CASSPSEDGYEQYF.

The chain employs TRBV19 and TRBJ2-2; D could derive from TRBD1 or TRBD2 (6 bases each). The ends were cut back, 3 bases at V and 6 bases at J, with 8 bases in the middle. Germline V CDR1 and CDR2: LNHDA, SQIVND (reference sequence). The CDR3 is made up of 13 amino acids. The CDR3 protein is CASSMGGAGELFF. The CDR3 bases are TGTGCCAGTAGTATGGGGGGCGCCGGGGAGCTGTTTTTT.

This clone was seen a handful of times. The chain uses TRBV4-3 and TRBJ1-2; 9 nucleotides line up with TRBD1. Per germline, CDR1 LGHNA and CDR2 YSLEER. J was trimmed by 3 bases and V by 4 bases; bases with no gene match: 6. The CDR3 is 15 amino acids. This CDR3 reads CASSPDRGDYYGYTF. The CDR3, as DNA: TGCGCCAGCAGCCCGGACAGGGGAGACTACTATGGCTACACCTTC.

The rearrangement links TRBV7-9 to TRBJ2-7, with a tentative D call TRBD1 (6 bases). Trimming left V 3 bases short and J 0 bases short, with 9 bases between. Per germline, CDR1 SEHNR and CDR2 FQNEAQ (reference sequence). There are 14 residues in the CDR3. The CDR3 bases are TGTGCCAGCAGCTTGACAGGAAACTCCTACGAGCAGTACTTC. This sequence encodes CASSLTGNSYEQYF.

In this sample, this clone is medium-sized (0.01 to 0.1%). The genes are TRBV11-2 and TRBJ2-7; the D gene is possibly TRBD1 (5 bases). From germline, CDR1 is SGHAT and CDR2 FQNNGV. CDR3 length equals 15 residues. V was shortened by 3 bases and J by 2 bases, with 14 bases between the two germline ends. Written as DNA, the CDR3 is TGTGCCAGCAGCTTCTTCCAGGGTGATACCTACGAGCAGTACTTC. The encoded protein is CASSFFQGDTYEQYF. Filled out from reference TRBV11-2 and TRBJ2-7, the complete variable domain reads EAGVAQSPRYKIIEKRQSVAFWCNPISGHATLYWYQQILGQGPKLLIQFQNNGVVDDSQLPKDRFSAERLKGVDSTLKIQPAKLEDSAVYLCASSFFQGDTYEQYFGPGTRLTVT.

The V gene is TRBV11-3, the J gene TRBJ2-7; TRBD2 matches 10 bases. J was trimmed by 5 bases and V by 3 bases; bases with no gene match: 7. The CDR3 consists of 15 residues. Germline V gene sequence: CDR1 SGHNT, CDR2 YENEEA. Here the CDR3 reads CASSFDLAGVNEQYF. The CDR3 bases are TGTGCCAGCAGCTTCGACCTAGCGGGAGTCAACGAGCAGTACTTC.

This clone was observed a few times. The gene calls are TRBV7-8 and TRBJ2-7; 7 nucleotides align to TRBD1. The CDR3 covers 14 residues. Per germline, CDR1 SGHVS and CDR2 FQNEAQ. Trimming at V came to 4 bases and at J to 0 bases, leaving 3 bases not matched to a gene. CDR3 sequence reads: CASSWDSLSYEQYF. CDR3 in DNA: TGTGCCAGCAGCTGGGACAGCCTCTCCTACGAGCAGTACTTC.

CDR3 DNA: TGCAGCGTTGAACCTGATAGCCCCTACAATGAGCAGTTCTTC. As protein: CSVEPDSPYNEQFF. This chain connects TRBV29-1 to TRBJ2-1, with unresolved D. The ends were cut back, 2 bases at V and 2 bases at J, with 10 bases in the middle. Germline CDR1 and CDR2: SQVTM and ANQGSEA. The CDR3 runs to 14 residues.

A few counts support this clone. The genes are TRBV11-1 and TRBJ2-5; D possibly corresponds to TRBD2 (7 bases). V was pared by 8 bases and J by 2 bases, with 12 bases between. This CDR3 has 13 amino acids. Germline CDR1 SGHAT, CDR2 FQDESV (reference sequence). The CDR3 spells CASRRGLQETQYF. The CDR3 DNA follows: TGTGCCAGCCGGCGGGGGCTACAAGAGACCCAGTACTTC.

CDR3 sequence reads: CASSETGYGNTIYF. Here the CDR3 DNA reads TGTGCCAGCAGTGAAACAGGGTATGGAAACACCATATATTTT. The gene calls are TRBV6-5 and TRBJ1-3; tentative D call: TRBD1 (6 bases). The CDR3 runs 14 residues. V gave up 5 bases and J gave up 3 bases, with 11 bases separating them. Germline CDR1 is MNHEY and CDR2 is SVGAGI.

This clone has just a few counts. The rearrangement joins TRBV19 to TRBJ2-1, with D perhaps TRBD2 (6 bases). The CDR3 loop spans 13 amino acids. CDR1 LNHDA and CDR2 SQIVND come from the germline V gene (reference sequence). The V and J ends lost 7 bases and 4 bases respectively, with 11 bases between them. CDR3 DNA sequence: TGTGCCAGTACTAGCGTCTATTACAATGAGCAGTTCTTC. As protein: CASTSVYYNEQFF.

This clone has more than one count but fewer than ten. The CDR3 is CASRGQGPDEQYF. CDR3 sequence (DNA): TGTGCCAGCCGGGGACAGGGGCCGGACGAGCAGTACTTC. The chain combines TRBV2 with TRBJ2-7; 10 bases align to TRBD1. J gave up 5 bases and V 8 bases, and 6 bases lay outside the gene matches. The CDR3 spans 13 residues. CDR1 and CDR2 (germline): SNHLY, FYNNEI.

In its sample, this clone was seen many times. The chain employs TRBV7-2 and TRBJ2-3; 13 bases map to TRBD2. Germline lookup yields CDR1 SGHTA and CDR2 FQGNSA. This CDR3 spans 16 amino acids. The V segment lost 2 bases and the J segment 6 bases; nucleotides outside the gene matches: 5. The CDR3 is CASSLLVLAGGDTQYF. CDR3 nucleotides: TGTGCCAGCAGCTTATTAGTACTAGCGGGGGGGGATACGCAGTATTTT.

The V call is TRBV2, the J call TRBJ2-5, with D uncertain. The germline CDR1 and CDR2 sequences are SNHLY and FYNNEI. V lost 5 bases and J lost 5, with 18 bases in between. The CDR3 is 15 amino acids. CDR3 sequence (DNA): TGTGCCAGCAGTTTACTACCGCCCTACTGGGAGACCCAGTACTTC. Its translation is CASSLLPPYWETQYF. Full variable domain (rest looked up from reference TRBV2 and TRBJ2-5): EPEVTQTPSHQVTQMGQEVILRCVPISNHLYFYWYRQILGQKVEFLVSFYNNEISEKSEIFDDQFSVERPDGSNFTLKIRSTKLEDSAMYFCASSLLPPYWETQYFGPGTRLLVL.

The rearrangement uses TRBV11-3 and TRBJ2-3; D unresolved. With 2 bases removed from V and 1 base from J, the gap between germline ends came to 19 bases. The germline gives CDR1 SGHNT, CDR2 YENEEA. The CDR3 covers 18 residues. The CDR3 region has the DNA TGTGCCAGCAGCTTATTATCGTGGGTTGGAATCGGCACAGATACGCAGTATTTT. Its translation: CASSLLSWVGIGTDTQYF.

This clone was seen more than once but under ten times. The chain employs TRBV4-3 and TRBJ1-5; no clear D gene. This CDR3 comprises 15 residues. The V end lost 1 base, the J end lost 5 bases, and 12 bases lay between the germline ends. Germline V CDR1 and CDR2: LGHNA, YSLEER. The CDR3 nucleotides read TGCGCCAGCAGCCAAGGGGGAGGGCTGGATCAGCCCCAGCATTTT. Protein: CASSQGGGLDQPQHF.

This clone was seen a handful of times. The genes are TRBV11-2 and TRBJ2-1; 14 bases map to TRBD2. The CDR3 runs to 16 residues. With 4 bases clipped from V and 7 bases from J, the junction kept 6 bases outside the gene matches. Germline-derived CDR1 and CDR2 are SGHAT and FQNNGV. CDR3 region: CASSSGTSGSWNEQFF. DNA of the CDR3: TGTGCCAGCAGCTCCGGGACTAGCGGGAGTTGGAATGAGCAGTTCTTC.